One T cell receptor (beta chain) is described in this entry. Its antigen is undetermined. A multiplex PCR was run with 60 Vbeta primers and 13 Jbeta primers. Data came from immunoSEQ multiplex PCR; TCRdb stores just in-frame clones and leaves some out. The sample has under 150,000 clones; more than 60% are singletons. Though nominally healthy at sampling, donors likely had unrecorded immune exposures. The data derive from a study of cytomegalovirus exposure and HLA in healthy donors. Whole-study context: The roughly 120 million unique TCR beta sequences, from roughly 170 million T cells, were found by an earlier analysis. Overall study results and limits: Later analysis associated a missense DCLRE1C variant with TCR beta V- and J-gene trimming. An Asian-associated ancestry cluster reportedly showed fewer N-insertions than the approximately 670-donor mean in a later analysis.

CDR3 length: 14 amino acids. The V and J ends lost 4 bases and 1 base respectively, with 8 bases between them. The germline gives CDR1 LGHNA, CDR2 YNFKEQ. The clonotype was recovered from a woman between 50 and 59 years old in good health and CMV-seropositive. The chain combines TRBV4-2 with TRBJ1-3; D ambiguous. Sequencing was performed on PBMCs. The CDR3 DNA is TGTGCCAGCAGCCCAGGCGGGTCTGGAAACACCATATATTTT. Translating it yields CASSPGGSGNTIYF.